The sequence of this T cell receptor beta chain was determined in a study of T-cell reconstitution after alpha-beta-depleted transplantation in children. Trimming removed 1 base at V and 6 bases at J, with 10 bases between. CDR3 length: 14 residues. The V gene's germline CDR1 is SGHTA and CDR2 FQGNSA. Study-level points and caveats: As was reported, about two months after transplant, alpha-beta T cells came from several hundred expanded graft clones. TCRbeta diversity was high at day 60 in some patients (a result of surviving recipient T cells and thymic progenitors). Diversity and T-cell counts at one year after transplant derived mostly from new T cells.

Construction of the TCRbeta library involved unique molecular identifiers. TCRdb re-derived calls from the PCR reads in MiXCR, one entry per CDR3 protein. Of around 700,000 distinct CDR3 sequences in the sample, 13% are singletons; the top ten hold about 0.77%. This clonotype has only a few counts. No antigen is known for it. Sequenced here: PBMCs, sampled before TCRalphabeta/CD19-depleted stem cell transplant. The chain carries TRBV7-2 and TRBJ2-1; D remains unclear. The sequence came from a girl aged 2-9 years with congenital amegakaryocytic thrombocytopenia, due to receive a stem cell transplant. Written as DNA, the CDR3 is TGTGCCAGCAGCTTAGAGGTCTTCACCAATGAGCAGTTCTTC. It specifies CASSLEVFTNEQFF.